This T cell receptor (beta chain) comes out of a study of T cells expressing NK-cell markers. Study context: It was sorted CD3+CD56-NKG2C+, CD3+CD56+NKG2C- and CD3+CD56+NKG2C+ T cells that provided the TCR beta repertoires.

Study findings and constraints: The CD3+CD56-NKG2C+ fraction of several donors was also led by these clonotypes.

Notes on this clonotype: Its antigen remains unidentified.

Scientists made TCR beta cDNA using 5'RACE template switching with UMIs. Following a re-call of the 5' RACE reads, TCRdb has one entry per CDR3 protein and lacks DNA. The sample data list 550,000 or so distinct CDR3 sequences. Sequences were obtained from blood T cells: a sorted CD56 or NKG2C T cell subset, CD4+ or CD8+ T cells, or bulk PBMC T cells (not recorded which). This TCR derives from a man aged 18 to 35 in good health.

CDR3 region: CASSTSRDRSYNEQFF. The rearrangement links TRBV19 to TRBJ2-1; TCRdb selects TRBD1, and the lack of DNA leaves this call unchecked. CDR3 length: 16 residues. Looked up from germline, CDR1 is LNHDA and CDR2 is SQIVND (reference sequence).